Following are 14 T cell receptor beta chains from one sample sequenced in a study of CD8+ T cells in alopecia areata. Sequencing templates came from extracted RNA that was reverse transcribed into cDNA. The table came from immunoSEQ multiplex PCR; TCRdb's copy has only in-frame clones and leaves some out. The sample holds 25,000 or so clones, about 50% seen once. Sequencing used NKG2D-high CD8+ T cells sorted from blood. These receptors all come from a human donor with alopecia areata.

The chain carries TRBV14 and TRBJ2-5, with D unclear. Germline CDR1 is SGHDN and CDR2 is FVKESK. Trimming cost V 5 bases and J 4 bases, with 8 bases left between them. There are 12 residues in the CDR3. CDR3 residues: CASSSSGETQYF. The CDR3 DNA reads TGTGCCAGCAGCTCCTCGGGAGAGACCCAGTACTTC.

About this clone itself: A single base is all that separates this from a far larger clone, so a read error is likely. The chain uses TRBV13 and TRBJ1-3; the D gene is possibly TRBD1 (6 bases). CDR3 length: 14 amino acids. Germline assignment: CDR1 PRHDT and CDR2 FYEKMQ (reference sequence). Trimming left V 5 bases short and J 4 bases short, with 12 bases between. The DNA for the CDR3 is TGTGCCAGCAGCGGGGGGACAAACGGAAACACCATATATTTT. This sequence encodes CASSGGTNGNTIYF.

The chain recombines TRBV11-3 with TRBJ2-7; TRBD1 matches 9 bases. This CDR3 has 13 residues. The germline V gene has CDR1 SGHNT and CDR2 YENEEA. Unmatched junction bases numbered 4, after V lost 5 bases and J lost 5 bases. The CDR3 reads CASSTGTGNEQYF. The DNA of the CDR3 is TGTGCCAGCAGCACCGGGACAGGGAACGAGCAGTACTTC.

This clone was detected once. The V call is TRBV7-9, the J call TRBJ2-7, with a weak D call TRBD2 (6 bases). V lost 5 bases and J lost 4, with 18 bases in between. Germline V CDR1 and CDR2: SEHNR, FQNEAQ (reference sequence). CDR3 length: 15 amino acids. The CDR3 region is CASSHPSEGKYEQYF. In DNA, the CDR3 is TGTGCCAGCAGCCACCCCTCGGAGGGGAAGTACGAGCAGTACTTC. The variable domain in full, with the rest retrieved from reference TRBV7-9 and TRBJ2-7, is DTGVSQNPRHKITKRGQNVTFRCDPISEHNRLYWYRQTLGQGPEFLTYFQNEAQLEKSRLLSDRFSAERPKGSFSTLEIQRTEQGDSAMYLCASSHPSEGKYEQYFGPGTRLTVT.

As DNA, the CDR3 is TGTGCCAGTAGTTGGACGGAAAAATACGGCTACACCTTC. Amino acids: CASSWTEKYGYTF. The chain uses TRBV19 and TRBJ1-2; D unresolved. Looked up from germline, CDR1 is LNHDA and CDR2 is SQIVND (reference sequence). The germline V and J ends were trimmed by 5 bases and 8 bases, with 15 bases remaining between them. The CDR3 consists of 13 residues. Together with reference TRBV19 and TRBJ1-2, the CDR3 gives the full variable domain: DGGITQSPKYLFRKEGQNVTLSCEQNLNHDAMYWYRQDPGQGLRLIYYSQIVNDFQKGDIAEGYSVSREKKESFPLTVTSAQKNPTAFYLCASSWTEKYGYTFGSGTRLTVV.

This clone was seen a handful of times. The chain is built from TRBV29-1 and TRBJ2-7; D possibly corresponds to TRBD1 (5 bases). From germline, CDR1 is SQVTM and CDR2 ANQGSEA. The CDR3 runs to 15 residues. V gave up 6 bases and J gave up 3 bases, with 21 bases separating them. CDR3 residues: CSVRMSGREYYEQYF. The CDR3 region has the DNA TGCAGCGTCCGAATGAGTGGCAGGGAATACTACGAGCAGTACTTC.

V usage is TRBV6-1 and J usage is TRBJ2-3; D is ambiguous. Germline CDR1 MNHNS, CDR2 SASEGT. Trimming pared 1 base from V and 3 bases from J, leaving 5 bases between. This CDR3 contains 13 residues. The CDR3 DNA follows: TGTGCCAGCAGTGAAGAGAAAACAGATACGCAGTATTTT. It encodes CASSEEKTDTQYF.

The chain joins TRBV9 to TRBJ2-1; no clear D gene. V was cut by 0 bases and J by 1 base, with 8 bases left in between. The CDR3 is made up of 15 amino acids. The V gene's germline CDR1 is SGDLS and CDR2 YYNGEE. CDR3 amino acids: CASSVDGESYNEQFF. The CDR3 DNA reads TGTGCCAGCAGCGTAGACGGAGAGTCCTACAATGAGCAGTTCTTC.

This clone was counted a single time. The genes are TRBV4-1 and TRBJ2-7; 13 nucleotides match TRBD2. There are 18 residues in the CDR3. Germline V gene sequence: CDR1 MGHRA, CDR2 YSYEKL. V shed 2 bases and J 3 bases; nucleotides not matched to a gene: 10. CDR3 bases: TGCGCCAGCAGCCAAAAGAGGACGGGACTAGCGGGGATCTACGAGCAGTACTTC. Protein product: CASSQKRTGLAGIYEQYF.

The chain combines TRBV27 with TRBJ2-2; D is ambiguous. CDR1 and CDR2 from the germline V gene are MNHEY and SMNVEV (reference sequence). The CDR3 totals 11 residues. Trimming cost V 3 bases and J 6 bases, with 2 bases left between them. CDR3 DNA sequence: TGTGCCAGCAGTTTGGCCGGGGAGCTGTTTTTT. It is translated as CASSLAGELFF.

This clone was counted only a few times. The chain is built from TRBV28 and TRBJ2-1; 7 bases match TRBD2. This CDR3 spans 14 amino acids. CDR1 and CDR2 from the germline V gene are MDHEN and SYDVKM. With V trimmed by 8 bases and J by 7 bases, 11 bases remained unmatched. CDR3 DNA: TGTGCCAGCGGTAGCCTAGCGGAGGAGAATGAGCAGTTCTTC. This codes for CASGSLAEENEQFF. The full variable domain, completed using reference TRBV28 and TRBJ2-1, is DVKVTQSSRYLVKRTGEKVFLECVQDMDHENMFWYRQDPGLGLRLIYFSYDVKMKEKGDIPEGYSVSREKKERFSLILESASTNQTSMYLCASGSLAEENEQFFGPGTRLTVL.

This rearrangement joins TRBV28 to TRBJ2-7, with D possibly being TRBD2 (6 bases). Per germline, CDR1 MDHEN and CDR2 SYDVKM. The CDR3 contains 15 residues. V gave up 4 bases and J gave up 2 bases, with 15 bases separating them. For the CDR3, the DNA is TGTGCCAGCAGTTCCCGCGAGACTAGTGCCTACGAGCAGTACTTC. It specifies CASSSRETSAYEQYF.

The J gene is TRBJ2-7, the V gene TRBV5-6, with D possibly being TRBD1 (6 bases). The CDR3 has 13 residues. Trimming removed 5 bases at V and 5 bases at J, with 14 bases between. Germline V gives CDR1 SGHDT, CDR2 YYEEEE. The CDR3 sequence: CASSGGVVDEQYF. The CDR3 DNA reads TGTGCCAGCAGTGGGGGCGTTGTGGACGAGCAGTACTTC.

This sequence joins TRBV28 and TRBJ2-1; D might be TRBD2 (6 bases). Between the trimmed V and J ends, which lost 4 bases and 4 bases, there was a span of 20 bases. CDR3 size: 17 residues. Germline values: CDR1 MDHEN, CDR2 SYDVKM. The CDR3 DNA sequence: TGTGCCAGCAGTTATCAGCTTTGGGGGACTGCTTACAATGAGCAGTTCTTC. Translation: CASSYQLWGTAYNEQFF. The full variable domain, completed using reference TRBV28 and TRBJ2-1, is DVKVTQSSRYLVKRTGEKVFLECVQDMDHENMFWYRQDPGLGLRLIYFSYDVKMKEKGDIPEGYSVSREKKERFSLILESASTNQTSMYLCASSYQLWGTAYNEQFFGPGTRLTVL.